This is a list of T cell receptor beta chains from one sample in a study of early T cells in non-severe SARS-CoV-2 infection. In TCRdb, the 5' RACE reads were re-called with MiXCR into one record per CDR3 protein. The sample lists fewer than 120,000 distinct CDR3 sequences, roughly 13% occurring once. Specimen: whole blood, collected at baseline. Receptors originate from an adult who was a healthcare worker with PCR-confirmed SARS-CoV-2 infection or an uninfected control (not recorded which). The CDR3 runs from the conserved cysteine through the conserved F or W. A D gene is named only where the DNA matches it firmly. Where a row states a size, it is once, few, many or the class of an expanded clone; other rows omit it.

>.|TRBJ2-7|TRBV5-5|13|few
TGTGCCAGCAGCTACGACGCCTCCTACGAGCAGTACTTC
CASSYDASYEQYF
>.|TRBJ2-3|TRBV7-9|14|few
TGTGCCAGCAGCAAGGGCCGCGGTACAGATACGCAGTATTTT
CASSKGRGTDTQYF
>.|TRBJ2-5|TRBV5-1|13|few
TGCGCCAGCAGCCCCGTCGACGAAGAGACCCAGTACTTC
CASSPVDEETQYF
>.|TRBJ1-1|TRBV2|13|few
TGTGCCAGCAGTGGGCAAGTGAACACTGAAGCTTTCTTT
CASSGQVNTEAFF
>.|TRBJ2-3|TRBV28|17|.
TGTGCCAGCAGTTTTTGGGGAGGCGGGTCGCCCACAGATACGCAGTATTTT
CASSFWGGGSPTDTQYF
>.|TRBJ2-7|TRBV7-9|13|.
TGTGCCAGCACTTTCGCAGGTTCCTACGAGCAGTACTTC
CASTFAGSYEQYF
>TRBD1|TRBJ1-2|TRBV6-1|13|few
TGTGCCAGCACCTTGACAGGGGATAATGGCTACACCTTC
CASTLTGDNGYTF
>.|TRBJ1-4|TRBV19|15|many
TGTGCCAGTAGTATGAGTCGGACACAGACTGAAAAACTGTTTTTT
CASSMSRTQTEKLFF
>TRBD1|TRBJ1-2|TRBV18|17|.
TGTGCCAGCTCACCTTACCCACTCAGGGGGCAAAACTATGGCTACACCTTC
CASSPYPLRGQNYGYTF
>.|TRBJ2-2|TRBV7-9|15|.
TGTGCCAGCAGCTTTGGACTCACGAACACCGGGGAGCTGTTTTTT
CASSFGLTNTGELFF
>.|TRBJ1-1|TRBV3-1|12|.
TGTGCCAGCAGCCAGTTGGGCACTGAAGCTTTCTTT
CASSQLGTEAFF
>.|TRBJ1-6|TRBV7-8|15|.
TGTGCCAGCAGTTCAGTCGGGGCGCCGGGCACACCCCTCCACTTT
CASSSVGAPGTPLHF
>.|TRBJ2-3|TRBV30|13|many
TGTGCCTGGAGTGTAAGCAGCACAGATACGCAGTATTTT
CAWSVSSTDTQYF
>.|TRBJ2-1|TRBV7-9|12|many
TGTGCCAGCAGCTCACTAGGGAATGAGCAGTTCTTC
CASSSLGNEQFF
>TRBD1|TRBJ2-1|TRBV10-1|12|many
TGCGCCATAATCACAGGGGGCCATGAGCAGTTCTTC
CAIITGGHEQFF
>TRBD1|TRBJ1-2|TRBV7-9|14|.
TGTGCCAGCAGCTTTGGGCAGGGGGTAGATGGCTACACCTTC
CASSFGQGVDGYTF
>.|TRBJ2-2|TRBV11-1|15|.
TGTGCCAGCAGCCCCTGGGGGGCGAACACCGGGGAGCTGTTTTTT
CASSPWGANTGELFF
>.|TRBJ2-7|TRBV4-1|13|few
TGCGCCAGCAGCCAAGGACAGAATTACGAGCAGTACTTC
CASSQGQNYEQYF
>TRBD2|TRBJ2-1|TRBV20-1|15|many
TGCAGTGCTAGTGATCCAGCGGGGGGCCACAATGAGCAGTTCTTC
CSASDPAGGHNEQFF
>.|TRBJ2-7|TRBV13|14|.
TGTGCCAGCAGCCCCTGGGGCCCGGCCTACGAGCAGTACTTC
CASSPWGPAYEQYF
>TRBD1|TRBJ1-6|TRBV7-6|17|few
TGTGCCAGCAGCTTAGCGGGACAGGGGGCCTATAATTCACCCCTCCACTTT
CASSLAGQGAYNSPLHF
>TRBD1|TRBJ2-5|TRBV10-3|13|.
TGTGCCATCACCCCGGGACAGGGAGAGACCCAGTACTTC
CAITPGQGETQYF
>TRBD2|TRBJ2-3|TRBV6-5|19|.
TGTGCCAGCAGTTACTCGGGGGCTAGCGGGAGTCATATCACAGATACGCAGTATTTT
CASSYSGASGSHITDTQYF
>.|TRBJ1-3|TRBV6-6|14|many
TGTGCCAGCAGAGACTGGACAGAAGGAAACACCATATATTTT
CASRDWTEGNTIYF
>TRBD1|TRBJ1-2|TRBV5-4|13|many
TGTGCCAGCAGCTCCAGGGGGCCTTTTGGCTACACCTTC
CASSSRGPFGYTF
>.|TRBJ2-3|TRBV2|17|few
TGTGCCAGCAGGTCTTGGGCGGCAGGGGAATATTTAGATACGCAGTATTTT
CASRSWAAGEYLDTQYF
>.|TRBJ2-7|TRBV9|13|.
TGTGCCAGCAGCGATAGGGCAAACCACGAGCAGTACTTC
CASSDRANHEQYF
>.|TRBJ1-4|TRBV20-1|14|.
TGCAGTGCTAGAATGGCAGCAGGGGATGAAAAACTGTTTTTT
CSARMAAGDEKLFF
>.|TRBJ2-3|TRBV20-1|14|few
TGCAGTGCTAGTTTGGGACCGAGCACAGATACGCAGTATTTT
CSASLGPSTDTQYF
>.|TRBJ2-7|TRBV4-1|13|many
TGCGCCAGCAGCCAAGCCCGTCAGGGTAAGCAGTACTTC
CASSQARQGKQYF
>TRBD1|TRBJ1-4|TRBV7-9|13|few
TGTGCCGTACAACAGGGGGAGTTTGAAAAACTGTTTTTT
CAVQQGEFEKLFF
>TRBD2|TRBJ2-7|TRBV20-1|15|many
TGCAGTGGGCTGCCGACTAGCGGGCCAACCTACGAGCAGTACTTC
CSGLPTSGPTYEQYF
>.|TRBJ2-1|TRBV7-3|13|.
TGTGCCAGCAGCTTAACAGGGGCACGGGAGCAGTTCTTC
CASSLTGAREQFF
>TRBD1|TRBJ1-5|TRBV7-8|14|many
TGTGCCAGCAGCTTACAGGGGGCTAGGCAGCCCCAGCATTTT
CASSLQGARQPQHF
>.|TRBJ2-7|TRBV29-1|14|many
TGCAGCGTTGAAGGCAGGGCTTTTTCTGGAGAGCAGTACTTC
CSVEGRAFSGEQYF
>.|TRBJ1-1|TRBV20-1|14|.
TGCAGTGCCTCCTCAGGGTTTAAGAACACTGAAGCTTTCTTT
CSASSGFKNTEAFF
>TRBD1|TRBJ1-1|TRBV20-1|11|few
TGCAGTTCCGACAGGGTCCCTGAAGCTTTCTTT
CSSDRVPEAFF
>.|TRBJ2-7|TRBV6-6|12|.
TGTGCCAGCAGTACGGGGGCCTACGAGCAGTACTTC
CASSTGAYEQYF
>TRBD2|TRBJ2-1|TRBV28|15|.
TGTGCCAGCAGTTTATTTGCTAGCGGGAGCAATGAGCAGTTCTTC
CASSLFASGSNEQFF
>.|TRBJ1-5|TRBV7-9|13|few
TGTGCCAGCAGCTTAAGTCGAGGACAGCCCCAGCATTTT
CASSLSRGQPQHF
>TRBD2|TRBJ2-5|TRBV9|17|.
TGTGCCAGCAGCGTAGGAGGCTTAGCGGGGACACAAGAGACCCAGTACTTC
CASSVGGLAGTQETQYF
>TRBD2|TRBJ2-1|TRBV20-1|18|few
TGCAGTGCTAGAGCGAGACTAGCGGGTATGACACCCTACAATGAGCAGTTCTTC
CSARARLAGMTPYNEQFF
>.|TRBJ1-1|TRBV7-9|13|.
TGTGCCAGCAGCACCAGGAGGGGCACTGAAGCTTTCTTT
CASSTRRGTEAFF
>.|TRBJ2-7|TRBV20-1|11|.
TGCAGTGCTTACGAGTGGCCTGAGCAGTACTTC
CSAYEWPEQYF
>.|TRBJ2-3|TRBV7-8|14|.
TGTGCCAGCAGCCAGGATGGCGGGGCAGATACGCAGTATTTT
CASSQDGGADTQYF
>.|TRBJ2-7|TRBV30|13|few
TGTGCCTGGAGCTTCGATTACTCCTACGAGCAGTACTTC
CAWSFDYSYEQYF
>.|TRBJ1-6|TRBV6-6|17|.
TGTGCCAGCAGCCCCCGTCGAACTAGCTCCTATAATTCACCCCTCCACTTT
CASSPRRTSSYNSPLHF
>.|TRBJ2-1|TRBV5-1|12|few
TGCGCCAGCAGCTTGTTTCAGAATGAGCAGTTCTTC
CASSLFQNEQFF
>.|TRBJ1-4|TRBV15|12|.
TGTGCCACCAGCAGTACCGTGACAGGAGGGGTTTTT
CATSSTVTGGVF
>.|TRBJ1-1|TRBV7-2|14|many
TGTGCCAGCAGCTACGGACAGTCGAACACTGAAGCTTTCTTT
CASSYGQSNTEAFF
>.|TRBJ2-1|TRBV3-1|15|.
TGTGCCAGCAGCCGGGGGACTCCAACCTACAATGAGCAGTTCTTC
CASSRGTPTYNEQFF
>TRBD1|TRBJ1-2|TRBV2|14|many
TGTGCCAGCAGACAGGGGGCGAATAACTATGGCTACACCTTC
CASRQGANNYGYTF
>.|TRBJ2-7|TRBV6-5|14|.
TGTGCCAGCAGTTCCCAGGGTAGCCGGTACGAGCAGTACTTC
CASSSQGSRYEQYF
>.|TRBJ2-5|TRBV5-1|17|few
TGCGCCAGCAGCTTGATCCCCCCCGGGACTGGACAAGAGACCCAGTACTTC
CASSLIPPGTGQETQYF
>.|TRBJ1-1|TRBV20-1|15|.
TGCAGTGCTAGGGAAACAGACGGGATGAACACTGAAGCTTTCTTT
CSARETDGMNTEAFF
>TRBD1|TRBJ1-2|TRBV7-2|13|few
TGTGCCAGCAGCCGACAGGGAGGCTATGGCTACACCTTC
CASSRQGGYGYTF